The 32 T cell receptor beta chains given below trace back to one sample, sequenced in a study of blood T cell repertoires in COVID-19 (dated by TCRdb to 2020 to 2021). Receptor amplification or capture employed the immunoSEQ multiplex PCR assay. In TCRdb, the immuneACCESS table is reduced to in-frame sequences with V and J assigned. These tables do not hold every clone; where another copy was compared, an unresolved V gene accounts for under half, and the others remain unexplained. Here the sample has approximately 70,000 clones; about 91% occur a single time. Roughly 14% of the sample comes from the top ten. The sample comprised peripheral blood. Every receptor here comes from a human donor with active COVID-19. The donor label of this sample is uncertain.

J is TRBJ1-6 and V is TRBV6-5, with D perhaps matching TRBD1 (5 bases). Germline assignment: CDR1 MNHEY and CDR2 SVGAGI. The CDR3 contains 14 residues. V was trimmed by 10 bases and J by 3 bases, leaving 13 bases between them. CDR3 bases: TGTGCCACCTGGACACTTGACTATAATTCACCCCTCCACTTT. Translating it yields CATWTLDYNSPLHF.

This clone was seen just once. J is TRBJ2-7 and V is TRBV28; TRBD2 might be the D (6 bases). This CDR3 is built from 14 residues. V was shortened by 6 bases and J by 2 bases, with 14 bases between the two germline ends. Per the germline V gene, CDR1 is MDHEN and CDR2 is SYDVKM. The CDR3 region has the DNA TGTGCCAGCAGGCGTTATGGCGGGGCCTACGAGCAGTACTTC. This codes for CASRRYGGAYEQYF.

This chain joins TRBV19 and TRBJ1-2; no firm D call. Per germline, CDR1 LNHDA and CDR2 SQIVND (reference sequence). V lost 10 bases, J lost 4 bases, and 19 bases lay in between. CDR3 length: 14 amino acids. The CDR3 DNA sequence: TGTGCCACTCAGCGGACCCGGGCAAGCTATGGCTACACCTTC. Protein sequence: CATQRTRASYGYTF.

The chain carries TRBV6-2 or TRBV6-3 and TRBJ2-7; 12 positions agree with TRBD2. With 6 bases clipped from V and 3 bases from J, the junction kept 9 bases outside the gene matches. CDR1 is MNHEY, CDR2 SVGEGT, per germline. The CDR3 loop spans 16 amino acids. CDR3 region: CASSPTSGRRFYEQYF. The CDR3, as DNA: TGTGCCAGCAGCCCGACTAGCGGGAGAAGGTTCTACGAGCAGTACTTC.

The chain recombines TRBV5-1 with TRBJ2-7; possible D gene TRBD1, 5 bases. From germline, CDR1 is SGHRS and CDR2 YFSETQ. Trimming pared 1 base from V and 3 bases from J, leaving 8 bases between. The CDR3 covers 13 residues. CDR3 in DNA: TGCGCCAGCAGCTTGTCAGGGTTCTACGAGCAGTACTTC. Protein: CASSLSGFYEQYF.

The CDR3 DNA reads as TGTGCCAGCAGCTTAACCTACTCGGTTGGGCAGTACTTC. Protein sequence: CASSLTYSVGQYF. This chain joins TRBV7-9 and TRBJ2-7; no reliable D call. Germline V gene sequence: CDR1 SEHNR, CDR2 FQNEAQ (reference sequence). This CDR3 is 13 amino acids long. The germline V and J ends were trimmed by 2 bases and 9 bases, with 14 bases remaining between them.

The chain is built from TRBV14 and TRBJ2-3; 9 bases are a match to TRBD2. CDR1 SGHDN and CDR2 FVKESK come from the germline V gene. The CDR3 extends over 17 amino acids. With V trimmed by 5 bases and J by 4 bases, 13 bases remained unmatched. The CDR3 spells CASSGFISGSSPDTQYF. The DNA of the CDR3 is TGTGCCAGCAGCGGTTTTATTAGCGGGAGTAGTCCAGATACGCAGTATTTT.

The J gene is TRBJ1-6, the V gene TRBV7-6, with a possible D match to TRBD1 (5 bases). Germline CDR1 is SGHVS and CDR2 is FNYEAQ. This CDR3 has 14 residues. V lost 3 bases and J lost 7, with 10 bases in between. The CDR3 is CASSLTVANSPLHF. The CDR3 coding sequence is TGTGCCAGCAGCTTGACAGTCGCAAATTCACCCCTCCACTTT.

The rearrangement links TRBV7-2 to TRBJ1-2, with D possibly TRBD1 on 5 matching bases. The CDR3 spans 12 residues. Germline assignment: CDR1 SGHTA and CDR2 FQGNSA. The ends were cut back, 5 bases at V and 4 bases at J, with 8 bases in the middle. CDR3 nucleotides: TGTGCCAGCAGCCAGGGCACCTATGGCTACACCTTC. This translates into CASSQGTYGYTF.

The J gene is TRBJ2-3, the V gene TRBV5-4; 9 bases are a match to TRBD1. Unmatched junction bases numbered 4, after V lost 0 bases and J lost 8 bases. CDR3 length equals 14 residues. The V gene's germline CDR1 is SGHNT and CDR2 YYREEE (reference sequence). This CDR3 is CASSLEGQGVTQYF. CDR3 bases: TGTGCCAGCAGCTTGGAGGGACAGGGTGTTACGCAGTATTTT.

This clone was counted once. V usage is TRBV18 and J usage is TRBJ2-7; 8 bases are a match to TRBD1. With 5 bases clipped from V and 4 bases from J, the junction kept 4 bases outside the gene matches. The CDR3 contains 13 residues. Germline CDR1 and CDR2: KGHSH and LQKENI. The CDR3 loop reads CASSKGTGYEQYF. CDR3 DNA: TGTGCCAGCTCAAAAGGGACAGGTTACGAGCAGTACTTC.

This clone was seen once. The chain employs TRBV9 and TRBJ2-3; 7 bases match TRBD2. CDR1 and CDR2 (germline): SGDLS, YYNGEE. J was trimmed by 5 bases and V by 0 bases; bases with no gene match: 6. This CDR3 spans 15 amino acids. CDR3 residues: CASSVGVAGGDTQYF. DNA for the CDR3: TGTGCCAGCAGCGTAGGTGTAGCGGGCGGAGATACGCAGTATTTT. The full variable domain, its missing parts supplied by reference TRBV9 and TRBJ2-3, is DSGVTQTPKHLITATGQRVTLRCSPRSGDLSVYWYQQSLDQGLQFLIQYYNGEERAKGNILERFSAQQFPDLHSELNLSSLELGDSALYFCASSVGVAGGDTQYFGPGTRLTVL.

The chain combines TRBV25-1 with TRBJ1-1; TRBD1 is a possible D gene (5 bases). Germline V gene sequence: CDR1 MGHDK, CDR2 SYGVNS. CDR3 length: 12 residues. V was trimmed by 10 bases and J by 2 bases, leaving 11 bases between them. The CDR3 DNA reads as TGTGCCACCAGAGGACAAAACACTGAAGCTTTCTTT. It specifies CATRGQNTEAFF.

The chain combines TRBV27 with TRBJ2-3; 12 bases are shared with TRBD2. This CDR3 has 16 residues. Per the germline V gene, CDR1 is MNHEY and CDR2 is SMNVEV (reference sequence). The V segment lost 8 bases and the J segment 4 bases; nucleotides outside the gene matches: 10. CDR3: CASRSGLAGSADTQYF. CDR3 coding DNA: TGTGCCAGCCGATCCGGACTAGCGGGATCCGCAGATACGCAGTATTTT.

J is TRBJ2-5 and V is TRBV7-2, with 12 bases fitting TRBD1. This CDR3 contains 16 residues. After removal of 5 bases from V and 5 bases from J, the junction contained 9 bases not matched to a gene. Germline V CDR1 and CDR2: SGHTA, FQGNSA. CDR3 region: CASSKQGQGALETQYF. DNA of the CDR3: TGTGCCAGCAGCAAACAGGGACAGGGGGCGTTGGAGACCCAGTACTTC.

The chain employs TRBV6-4 and TRBJ2-1; D is perhaps TRBD2 (6 bases). This CDR3 is built from 13 residues. Trimming removed 6 bases from V and 9 bases from J, with 15 bases in between. Germline lookup yields CDR1 MRHNA and CDR2 SNTAGT. CDR3 loop: CASSQTQGLEQFF. CDR3 nucleotides: TGTGCCAGCAGCCAAACCCAGGGACTTGAGCAGTTCTTC.

The chain couples TRBV7-6 to TRBJ2-5; TRBD1 agrees at 8 bases. Trimming at V came to 1 base and at J to 2 bases, leaving 9 bases not matched to a gene. CDR3 length: 17 amino acids. Germline V gene lookup returns CDR1 SGHVS and CDR2 FNYEAQ. The CDR3 loop reads CASSLGNRRTGQETQYF. The CDR3 region has the DNA TGTGCCAGCAGCTTAGGAAATAGGAGGACAGGGCAAGAGACCCAGTACTTC.

The chain joins TRBV6-2 or TRBV6-3 to TRBJ1-5; the D is unclear. The CDR3 is 17 amino acids. V was pared by 0 bases and J by 6 bases, with 18 bases between. Germline CDR1 is MNHEY and CDR2 is SVGEGT. The CDR3 is CASSYSIRPLGGQPQHF. The CDR3, as DNA: TGTGCCAGCAGTTACTCTATCCGACCGCTCGGAGGTCAGCCCCAGCATTTT.

The rearrangement joins TRBV6-4 to TRBJ2-2; the D gene is possibly TRBD1 (6 bases). In germline, CDR1 is MRHNA, CDR2 SNTAGT. V lost 8 bases and J lost 1, with 11 bases in between. The CDR3 sequence is 14 residues long. The CDR3 reads CASGRDMNTGELFF. Written as DNA, the CDR3 is TGTGCCAGCGGCCGGGACATGAACACCGGGGAGCTGTTTTTT.

V gene TRBV27 combines with J gene TRBJ1-5; D call uncertain. V was pared by 6 bases and J by 3 bases, with 15 bases between. Germline loops: CDR1 MNHEY, CDR2 SMNVEV (reference sequence). This CDR3 has 15 residues. CDR3 DNA sequence: TGTGCCAGCAGATTTGACGGAGGGATCAATCAGCCCCAGCATTTT. Its protein is CASRFDGGINQPQHF.

The J gene is TRBJ2-1, the V gene TRBV27; possibly TRBD2 for D (6 bases). Trimming shortened V by 8 bases and J by 9 bases, and 23 bases separated the two germline ends. The V gene's germline CDR1 is MNHEY and CDR2 SMNVEV (reference sequence). The CDR3 length is 15 residues. The DNA of the CDR3 is TGTGCCAGCTCTCCGGGGACTGCGGCCTCGGGTGAGCAGTTCTTC. This encodes CASSPGTAASGEQFF.

The rearrangement links TRBV28 to TRBJ1-4; TRBD1 aligns across 7 bases. CDR1 is MDHEN and CDR2 is SYDVKM in the germline V gene. The J segment lost 8 bases and the V segment lost 4 bases, leaving 7 bases of the junction unmatched. CDR3 length: 14 residues. For the CDR3, the DNA is TGTGCCAGCAGTTCTGGACAGGTACGGGAAAAACTGTTTTTT. Protein sequence: CASSSGQVREKLFF.

This clone was counted once. The chain joins TRBV27 to TRBJ2-1, with a possible D match to TRBD1 (6 bases). Germline CDR1 is MNHEY and CDR2 is SMNVEV (reference sequence). Trimming removed 6 bases from V and 7 bases from J, with 16 bases in between. The CDR3 covers 14 residues. The CDR3 spells CASSRDRTGNEQFF. The CDR3 nucleotides read TGTGCCAGCAGCCGGGACCGAACAGGGAATGAGCAGTTCTTC.

This sequence joins TRBV21-1 and TRBJ2-1; the DNA was not compared with TRBD2, the D call given in the table. TRBV21-1 is recorded as a pseudogene. This CDR3 has 16 residues. The CDR3 DNA reads TGTGCCAGCAGCAAAAGGGAGCGGGAGGTTGGCAATGAGCAGTTCTTC. Its protein is CASSKREREVGNEQFF.

The chain combines TRBV28 with TRBJ2-2; 10 nucleotides agree with TRBD1. The CDR3 is 16 residues long. V gave up 6 bases and J gave up 0 bases; unmatched junction bases: 4. Per the germline V gene, CDR1 is MDHEN and CDR2 is SYDVKM. CDR3 sequence (DNA): TGTGCCAGCAGGGAAGGACAGGGGGCGAACACCGGGGAGCTGTTTTTT. The encoded protein is CASREGQGANTGELFF.

V usage is TRBV10-1 and J usage is TRBJ2-1; D not resolved. The V and J ends lost 3 bases and 11 bases respectively, with 14 bases between them. This CDR3 is built from 13 residues. CDR1 WNHNN and CDR2 SYGVQD come from the germline V gene (reference sequence). The CDR3 loop is CASSDSRWLQQFF. The CDR3 nucleotides read TGCGCCAGCAGTGACTCTCGATGGCTTCAGCAGTTCTTC.

The rearrangement uses TRBV2 and TRBJ1-1; a possible D gene is TRBD1 (5 bases). The germline V and J ends were trimmed by 9 bases and 1 base, with 12 bases remaining between them. The CDR3 is made up of 13 amino acids. Germline V lookup: CDR1 SNHLY, CDR2 FYNNEI. As DNA, the CDR3 is TGTGCCAGAACGACACAGGCGAACACTGAAGCTTTCTTT. It yields the protein CARTTQANTEAFF.

This chain uses TRBV24-1 with TRBJ2-6, with D possibly TRBD2 on 6 matching bases. CDR1 KGHDR and CDR2 SFDVKD come from the germline V gene. V was pared by 5 bases and J by 1 base, with 8 bases between. CDR3 length: 15 residues. CDR3 amino acids: CATSAGGSGANVLTF. The CDR3, as DNA: TGTGCCACCAGTGCCGGGGGATCTGGGGCCAACGTCCTGACTTTC.

This chain links TRBV28 with TRBJ1-1; D unclear. The CDR3 runs to 11 residues. Germline V gene lookup returns CDR1 MDHEN and CDR2 SYDVKM. V gave up 6 bases and J gave up 10 bases, with 12 bases separating them. The CDR3 is CASRPLTGAFF. As DNA, the CDR3 is TGTGCCAGCAGACCATTGACGGGAGCTTTCTTT.

The chain combines TRBV9 with TRBJ2-1; D gene uncertain. Germline assignment: CDR1 SGDLS and CDR2 YYNGEE. The length of the CDR3 is 12 residues. Deletions cut 0 bases from V and 7 bases from J, with 5 bases between. CDR3 nucleotides: TGTGCCAGCAGCGTAGACAGAAATGAGCAGTTCTTC. Protein: CASSVDRNEQFF.

V and J are TRBV5-6 and TRBJ2-5, with D uncertain. Trimming shortened V by 4 bases and J by 5 bases, and 12 bases separated the two germline ends. This CDR3 has 13 amino acids. CDR1 is SGHDT, CDR2 YYEEEE, per germline. CDR3 DNA: TGTGCCAGCAGCACCCCCCCGCGGGAGACCCAGTACTTC. It specifies CASSTPPRETQYF.

The rearrangement links TRBV4-3 to TRBJ1-2; possible D gene TRBD1, 5 bases. V was shortened by 0 bases and J by 4 bases, with 12 bases between the two germline ends. The length of the CDR3 is 15 residues. Germline V gene sequence: CDR1 LGHNA, CDR2 YSLEER. The DNA of the CDR3 is TGCGCCAGCAGCCAAGATCAGGGAATCCTCTATGGCTACACCTTC. Its protein product is CASSQDQGILYGYTF.